This T cell receptor beta chain was sequenced in a study of technical replicates of blood from a few donors. This clone was seen only a few times. Assay used: immunoSEQ multiplex PCR; TCRdb lists only in-frame clones, some missing. The sample carries about 84,000 clones, around 97% recorded once. This CDR3 contains 16 residues. Deletions cut 5 bases from V and 0 bases from J, with 14 bases between. The germline V gene has CDR1 SEHNR and CDR2 FQNEAQ (reference sequence). The chain joins TRBV7-9 to TRBJ1-3, with D uncertain. The receptor was derived from a human donor in good health. Source material: T cells isolated from PBMCs. CDR3 region: CASSLIQRSSGNTIYF. The DNA for the CDR3 is TGTGCCAGCAGCCTTATTCAGAGGTCCTCTGGAAACACCATATATTTT.